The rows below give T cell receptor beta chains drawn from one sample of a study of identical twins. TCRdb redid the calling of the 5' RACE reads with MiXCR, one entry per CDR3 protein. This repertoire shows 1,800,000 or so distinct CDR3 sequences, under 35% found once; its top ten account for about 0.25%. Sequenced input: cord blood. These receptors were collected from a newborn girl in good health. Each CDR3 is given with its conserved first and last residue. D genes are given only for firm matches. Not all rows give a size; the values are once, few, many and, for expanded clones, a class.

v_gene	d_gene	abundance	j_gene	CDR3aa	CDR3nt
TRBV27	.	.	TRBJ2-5	CASSLRLGPIIEQYF	TGTGCCAGCAGTTTACGATTAGGTCCGATAATTGAGCAGTACTTC
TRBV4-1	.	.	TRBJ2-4	CASSQDPWGVLAKNIQYF	TGCGCCAGCAGCCAAGATCCGTGGGGAGTATTAGCCAAAAACATTCAGTACTTC
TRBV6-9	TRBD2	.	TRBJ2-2	CASSLNSTGKGGTTGELFF	TGTGCCAGCAGCTTAAATAGCACAGGCAAGGGAGGGACCACCGGGGAGCTGTTTTTT
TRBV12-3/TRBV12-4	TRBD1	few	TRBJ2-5	CASSWTGEYQETQYF	TGTGCCAGCAGCTGGACAGGCGAGTACCAAGAGACCCAGTACTTC
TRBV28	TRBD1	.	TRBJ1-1	CASPGQGMNTEAFF	TGTGCCAGCCCGGGACAGGGGATGAACACTGAAGCTTTCTTT
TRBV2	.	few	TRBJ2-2	CASSSQGPNTGELFF	TGTGCCAGCAGTTCACAGGGTCCGAACACCGGGGAGCTGTTTTTT
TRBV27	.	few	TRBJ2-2	CASSLWTNTGELFF	TGTGCCAGCAGTTTATGGACTAACACCGGGGAGCTGTTTTTT
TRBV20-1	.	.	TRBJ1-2	CSAPPTGTDYGYTF	TGCAGTGCTCCTCCGACAGGTACTGACTATGGCTACACCTTC
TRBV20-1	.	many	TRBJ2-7	CSAVNRDTFYEQYF	TGCAGTGCTGTTAACCGGGACACCTTCTACGAGCAGTACTTC
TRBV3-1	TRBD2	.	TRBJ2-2	CASTLAGLYTGELFF	TGTGCCAGCACTCTAGCGGGACTGTACACCGGGGAGCTGTTTTTT